Following are 12 T cell receptor beta chains from one sample sequenced in a study of radiotherapy plus CTLA-4 blockade in lung cancer. TCRdb's table, derived via immunoSEQ multiplex PCR, lists solely in-frame clones and lacks some. The sample lists 30,000 to 40,000 clones, over 70% occurring once. The sequenced sample was peripheral blood, obtained from a patient treated with radiotherapy plus ipilimumab. The source is a human donor with non-small cell lung cancer that progressed on radiotherapy plus ipilimumab.

This clone has only one observation. The genes are TRBV28 and TRBJ1-2; no clear D. Germline loops: CDR1 MDHEN, CDR2 SYDVKM. The CDR3 runs to 14 residues. V was clipped by 1 base and J by 2 bases, with 8 bases between them. CDR3 sequence: CASSLLEGNYGYTF. As DNA, the CDR3 is TGTGCCAGCAGTTTATTGGAGGGAAACTATGGCTACACCTTC.

CDR3 protein: CASSQVWSGNSEAFF. The DNA for the CDR3 is TGCGCCAGCAGCCAAGTCTGGTCAGGTAACTCTGAAGCTTTCTTT. The rearrangement joins TRBV4-3 to TRBJ1-1; D gene uncertain. Germline V gene lookup returns CDR1 LGHNA and CDR2 YSLEER. The CDR3 has 15 amino acids. V lost 1 base, J lost 6 bases, and 15 bases lay in between.

This chain uses TRBV6-5 with TRBJ2-7; 8 bases fit TRBD2. The length of the CDR3 is 13 residues. V was pared by 6 bases and J by 2 bases, with 3 bases of the junction left unmatched. Germline assignment: CDR1 MNHEY and CDR2 SVGAGI. DNA of the CDR3: TGTGCCAGCAGGAGTAGCGGGACCTACGAGCAGTACTTC. Translating gives CASRSSGTYEQYF.

This clone occurred once. This chain links TRBV9 with TRBJ1-2; a possible D gene is TRBD1 (5 bases). The V end lost 2 bases, the J end lost 8 bases, and 16 bases lay between the germline ends. Germline loops: CDR1 SGDLS, CDR2 YYNGEE. The CDR3 extends over 14 amino acids. The DNA for the CDR3 is TGTGCCAGCAGCGTCCGGGACGCCGATCGGGGCTACACCTTC. Amino acid sequence: CASSVRDADRGYTF.

The chain couples TRBV5-1 to TRBJ1-2; D is uncertain. Between the trimmed V and J ends, which lost 2 bases and 1 base, there was a span of 12 bases. Germline CDR1 reads SGHRS; CDR2 reads YFSETQ. The CDR3 totals 15 residues. The CDR3 DNA reads as TGCGCCAGCAGCTTTTCCTCTCCCGTTAACTATGGCTACACCTTC. It specifies CASSFSSPVNYGYTF.

V gene TRBV4-3 combines with J gene TRBJ2-7; TRBD1 agrees at 10 bases. After removal of 1 base from V and 2 bases from J, the junction contained 14 bases not matched to a gene. The germline V gene encodes CDR1 LGHNA and CDR2 YSLEER. The CDR3 has 19 residues. CDR3 in DNA: TGCGCCAGCAGCCAAGTCCTCGGCGGAGGGACAGGGGTAACCTACGAGCAGTACTTC. It encodes CASSQVLGGGTGVTYEQYF.

V and J are TRBV27 and TRBJ2-3; TRBD1 agrees at 7 bases. The length of the CDR3 is 17 residues. CDR1 is MNHEY, CDR2 SMNVEV, per germline (reference sequence). The ends lost 4 bases at V and 3 bases at J; junction bases unmatched: 13. The CDR3 DNA reads TGTGCCAGCAGTTCCAAGACAGGGAAGGTTTTGACAGATACGCAGTATTTT. Translated, it gives CASSSKTGKVLTDTQYF.

The rearrangement links TRBV7-2 to TRBJ2-7; D remains unclear. The germline V gene has CDR1 SGHTA and CDR2 FQGNSA. The germline V and J ends were trimmed by 4 bases and 3 bases, with 16 bases remaining between them. CDR3 length equals 15 residues. The CDR3 DNA reads TGTGCCAGCAGCTCACATGGACGTATGAACTACGAGCAGTACTTC. This codes for CASSSHGRMNYEQYF.

This clone was recorded a few times. V gene TRBV15 combines with J gene TRBJ2-3; maybe TRBD2 (6 bases). The germline V and J ends were trimmed by 4 bases and 5 bases, with 22 bases remaining between them. This CDR3 spans 17 amino acids. CDR1 is LNHNV and CDR2 is YYDKDF in the germline V gene (reference sequence). Written as DNA, the CDR3 is TGTGCCACCAGCATCCCCGGGACCTCAATGGGAGGAGATACGCAGTATTTT. This codes for CATSIPGTSMGGDTQYF. The full variable domain, its missing parts supplied by reference TRBV15 and TRBJ2-3, is DAMVIQNPRYQVTQFGKPVTLSCSQTLNHNVMYWYQQKSSQAPKLLFHYYDKDFNNEADTPDNFQSRRPNTSFCFLDIRSPGLGDTAMYLCATSIPGTSMGGDTQYFGPGTRLTVL.

The chain couples TRBV27 to TRBJ2-5, with 14 bases fitting TRBD2. Looked up from germline, CDR1 is MNHEY and CDR2 is SMNVEV (reference sequence). The V segment lost 6 bases and the J segment 1 base; nucleotides outside the gene matches: 1. The CDR3 contains 15 residues. CDR3 sequence: CASSGTSGGQETQYF. The CDR3 coding sequence is TGTGCCAGCAGCGGGACTAGCGGGGGCCAAGAGACCCAGTACTTC.

The CDR3 region has the DNA TGTGCCAGCAGTTTATCTAGAGAGACCCAGTACTTC. This translates into CASSLSRETQYF. The chain combines TRBV28 with TRBJ2-5; D unclear. Germline V gene data show CDR1 as MDHEN and CDR2 as SYDVKM. V shed 1 base and J shed 4 bases, with 4 bases lying between them. The CDR3 runs 12 residues.

This rearrangement joins TRBV28 to TRBJ2-1; the match to TRBD1 covers 8 bases. Germline V lookup: CDR1 MDHEN, CDR2 SYDVKM. The trim removed 2 bases at V and 6 bases at J, leaving 9 bases unmatched. This CDR3 region has 16 residues. Written as DNA, the CDR3 is TGTGCCAGCAGTTTACTCCAGGGGGCGCCGGGCAATGAGCAGTTCTTC. Amino acids: CASSLLQGAPGNEQFF.